These 20 T cell receptor beta chains came from one sample sequenced in a study of cytomegalovirus exposure and HLA in healthy donors. In the PCR, 60 Vbeta and 13 Jbeta primers were used. Using immunoSEQ multiplex PCR, the repertoire was profiled, and TCRdb retains in-frame clones only, with some absent. This sample has 100,000 to 150,000 clones, with around 82% found just once. Sequencing used PBMCs. These receptors were obtained from a middle-aged man in good health and CMV-seronegative.

Comments on this clone: The sample contains more than one DNA sequence encoding this CDR3. CDR3 in amino acids: CASSSTGFGEKLFF. CDR3 coding DNA: TGTGCCAGCAGTTCGACAGGCTTTGGGGAAAAACTGTTTTTT. The chain recombines TRBV28 with TRBJ1-4, with D perhaps TRBD1 (6 bases). V was cut by 4 bases and J by 8 bases, with 14 bases left in between. This CDR3 has 14 amino acids. Germline CDR1 reads MDHEN; CDR2 reads SYDVKM.

The chain uses TRBV7-6 and TRBJ2-7, with D perhaps TRBD1 (6 bases). CDR3 size: 13 residues. V lost 4 bases, J lost 5 bases, and 12 bases lay in between. Germline V lookup: CDR1 SGHVS, CDR2 FNYEAQ. The CDR3 DNA reads TGTGCCAGCAGCTCTCAACAGGGCCACGAGCAGTACTTC. It specifies CASSSQQGHEQYF.

CDR3 nucleotides: TGCGCCAGCAAGGAAGGACAGCAAGTCGCCGGGGAGCTGTTTTTT. Translating it yields CASKEGQQVAGELFF. The gene calls are TRBV5-1 and TRBJ2-2; the D gene is possibly TRBD1 (6 bases). The CDR3 loop spans 15 amino acids. Germline assignment: CDR1 SGHRS and CDR2 YFSETQ. V was cut by 6 bases and J by 6 bases, with 18 bases left in between.

This sequence joins TRBV11-2 and TRBJ2-5, with a possible D match to TRBD1 (6 bases). CDR3 length: 14 amino acids. V was cut by 5 bases and J by 0 bases, with 10 bases left in between. Germline CDR1 SGHAT, CDR2 FQNNGV. As DNA, the CDR3 is TGTGCCAGCAGCCTTGGACAGAACCAAGAGACCCAGTACTTC. Amino acid sequence: CASSLGQNQETQYF. Complete variable domain (other parts from reference TRBV11-2 and TRBJ2-5): EAGVAQSPRYKIIEKRQSVAFWCNPISGHATLYWYQQILGQGPKLLIQFQNNGVVDDSQLPKDRFSAERLKGVDSTLKIQPAKLEDSAVYLCASSLGQNQETQYFGPGTRLLVL.

The V call is TRBV21-1, the J call TRBJ1-3; the D call of TRBD1 is as the table states it, not checked on the DNA. TRBV21-1 is flagged as a pseudogene. The CDR3 is 17 amino acids. The CDR3 loop is CASSNFDRYFSGNTIYF. The CDR3 region has the DNA TGTGCCAGCAGCAATTTTGACAGGTACTTCTCTGGAAACACCATATATTTT.

V usage is TRBV7-9 and J usage is TRBJ1-2, with D uncertain. CDR1 is SEHNR and CDR2 is FQNEAQ in the germline V gene (reference sequence). V lost 1 base and J lost 2, with 11 bases in between. The length of the CDR3 is 15 residues. The CDR3 loop reads CASSLEPQTNYGYTF. In nucleotides, the CDR3 is TGTGCCAGCAGCTTAGAACCACAGACCAACTATGGCTACACCTTC.

As regards this clone: The junction does not match germline at one end; this may be a read error. The V and J genes are TRBV7-7 and TRBJ2-1, with D uncertain. Germline-derived CDR1 and CDR2 are SSHAT and FNYEAQ (reference sequence). The CDR3 spans 15 residues. The CDR3 bases are TGTGCTAGCAGCTTAGGGATTAGCCGGAACAATGAGCAGTTCTTC. Protein: CASSLGISRNNEQFF.

Only a few counts were recorded for this clone. This chain joins TRBV9 and TRBJ2-3, with D possibly being TRBD1 (5 bases). CDR1 is SGDLS and CDR2 is YYNGEE in the germline V gene. The CDR3 totals 16 residues. V lost 0 bases and J 3 bases, leaving 14 bases between the germline ends. CDR3 in amino acids: CASSVVSGIVTDTQYF. The CDR3 DNA sequence: TGTGCCAGCAGCGTAGTCTCAGGGATTGTTACAGATACGCAGTATTTT. Full variable domain (rest looked up from reference TRBV9 and TRBJ2-3): DSGVTQTPKHLITATGQRVTLRCSPRSGDLSVYWYQQSLDQGLQFLIQYYNGEERAKGNILERFSAQQFPDLHSELNLSSLELGDSALYFCASSVVSGIVTDTQYFGPGTRLTVL.

As regards this clone: In the same sample, other DNA sequences code for this CDR3. The chain employs TRBV5-4 and TRBJ2-2; no clear D gene. The CDR3 extends over 15 amino acids. CDR1 and CDR2 (germline): SGHNT, YYREEE (reference sequence). Deletions cut 2 bases from V and 0 bases from J, with 8 bases between. CDR3 protein: CASSLASANTGELFF. In DNA, the CDR3 is TGTGCCAGCAGCTTAGCGAGCGCGAACACCGGGGAGCTGTTTTTT.

This clone was found a few times. The chain employs TRBV29-1 and TRBJ1-2; TRBD1 agrees at 9 bases. V shed 5 bases, J shed 7 bases, and the junction held 11 bases outside the gene matches. The CDR3 is made up of 14 amino acids. Germline CDR1 and CDR2: SQVTM and ANQGSEA. The CDR3 region is CSVTTGGVNVGYTF. The CDR3 DNA is TGCAGCGTTACCACAGGGGGCGTAAACGTTGGCTACACCTTC.

V and J are TRBV4-3 and TRBJ2-3; perhaps TRBD1 as D (5 bases). V was cut by 0 bases and J by 5 bases, with 9 bases left in between. The CDR3 loop spans 14 amino acids. Germline lookup yields CDR1 LGHNA and CDR2 YSLEER. The CDR3 DNA sequence: TGCGCCAGCAGCCAAGAGATAAGGGGAGATACGCAGTATTTT. Amino acids: CASSQEIRGDTQYF.

This clone has only one observation. V gene TRBV11-1 combines with J gene TRBJ2-5, with TRBD2 as a possible D gene (5 bases). V shed 4 bases and J shed 4 bases, with 19 bases lying between them. CDR3 size: 16 residues. Germline CDR1 SGHAT, CDR2 FQDESV (reference sequence). The CDR3 is CASSSSRGGSVETQYF. CDR3 nucleotides: TGTGCCAGCAGCTCAAGTCGGGGTGGGAGTGTAGAGACCCAGTACTTC.

The rearrangement uses TRBV6-5 and TRBJ1-6; 8 bases match TRBD1. The CDR3 consists of 12 residues. CDR1 MNHEY and CDR2 SVGAGI come from the germline V gene. Trimming removed 6 bases from V and 14 bases from J; junction bases left unmatched: 6. The CDR3: CASRQGGITLHF. The CDR3 DNA reads TGTGCCAGCAGACAGGGGGGGATCACCCTCCACTTT.

This sequence joins TRBV19 and TRBJ1-1; tentatively, D is TRBD1 (5 bases). Germline CDR1 is LNHDA and CDR2 is SQIVND (reference sequence). This CDR3 has 13 amino acids. V lost 7 bases and J lost 1, with 10 bases in between. CDR3 amino acids: CASTLTANTEAFF. DNA for the CDR3: TGTGCCAGTACCCTGACAGCGAACACTGAAGCTTTCTTT.

The chain combines TRBV5-4 with TRBJ1-3; possibly TRBD1 for D (5 bases). V gave up 3 bases and J gave up 11 bases, with 12 bases separating them. The germline CDR1 and CDR2 sequences are SGHNT and YYREEE (reference sequence). The CDR3 covers 12 residues. The CDR3 spells CASSYYQGAIYF. The CDR3 nucleotides read TGTGCCAGCAGCTACTATCAGGGTGCCATATATTTT.

The chain is built from TRBV13 and TRBJ1-2, with no clear D. Germline values: CDR1 PRHDT, CDR2 FYEKMQ (reference sequence). The germline V and J ends were trimmed by 7 bases and 5 bases, with 20 bases remaining between them. CDR3 length: 15 residues. Here the CDR3 DNA reads TGTGCCAGCATTTACCGGGCTAACGCGGGGTATGGCTACACCTTC. As protein: CASIYRANAGYGYTF.

This clone showed up just a few times. The chain recombines TRBV5-5 with TRBJ2-3; 8 bases match TRBD1. Germline-derived CDR1 and CDR2 are SGHKS and YYEKEE (reference sequence). Trimming removed 0 bases from V and 2 bases from J; junction bases left unmatched: 5. The CDR3 is 16 residues long. The CDR3 DNA reads TGTGCCAGCAGCTTGGGTGGACAGGGACCCACAGATACGCAGTATTTT. Translated, it gives CASSLGGQGPTDTQYF.

This clone was counted between two and nine times. V and J are TRBV7-2 and TRBJ1-5; D perhaps matches TRBD1 (5 bases). Germline CDR1 is SGHTA and CDR2 is FQGNSA. Trimming pared 5 bases from V and 2 bases from J, leaving 10 bases between. This CDR3 is 14 amino acids long. The CDR3 reads CASSRDFGNQPQHF. CDR3 in DNA: TGTGCCAGCAGCCGGGACTTCGGCAATCAGCCCCAGCATTTT.

The chain joins TRBV7-9 to TRBJ2-1; 8 positions agree with TRBD2. From germline, CDR1 is SEHNR and CDR2 FQNEAQ (reference sequence). The CDR3 runs to 17 residues. Unmatched junction bases numbered 11, after V lost 1 base and J lost 6 bases. The CDR3 is CASSLESPSGFFNEQFF. CDR3 sequence (DNA): TGTGCCAGCAGCTTAGAATCTCCTAGCGGGTTTTTCAATGAGCAGTTCTTC.

A few counts support this clone. This chain joins TRBV7-9 and TRBJ1-1, with TRBD1 matching 7 bases. V was pared by 0 bases and J by 3 bases, with 4 bases of the junction left unmatched. Germline lookup yields CDR1 SEHNR and CDR2 FQNEAQ (reference sequence). This CDR3 region has 15 residues. CDR3 sequence: CASSLAGQWDTEAFF. CDR3 DNA sequence: TGTGCCAGCAGCTTAGCGGGACAGTGGGACACTGAAGCTTTCTTT.